This TCR beta chain was profiled in a study of blood T cell repertoires in COVID-19. Study-wide background: T cells, B-cell-depleted T cells, or PBMCs supplied cDNA or gDNA.

Data came from immunoSEQ multiplex PCR; TCRdb stores just in-frame clones and leaves some out. The sample lists a few hundred thousand clones, 70% to 90% occurring once. Sequences were obtained from PBMCs or T cells enriched from blood (not recorded which). This clonotype was obtained from a woman aged 45-65 years in a cohort exposed to, infected with or recovered from COVID-19 (not recorded which).

CDR3 nucleotides: TGTGCCAGCAGTTACCTGAGGGAACAAGCCCAGCATTTT. Its protein is CASSYLREQAQHF. V usage is TRBV6-2 or TRBV6-3 and J usage is TRBJ1-5; no firm D call. Trimming stripped 2 bases from V and 11 bases from J, with 13 bases between. Germline V lookup: CDR1 MNHEY, CDR2 SVGEGT. The CDR3 extends over 13 amino acids.